A selection of T cell receptor beta chains follows, all from one sample in a study of personalized T cell therapy for brain tumors. The method was immunoSEQ multiplex PCR; TCRdb's version includes in-frame clones alone and lacks a portion of them. The profile shows about 1,800 clones, around 21% of them singletons. These receptors' antigens are unknown. Material for sequencing was a T cell product expanded with peptides in culture. The receptors were sampled from a human donor with medulloblastoma. Each CDR3 is given with its conserved first and last residue. D genes are given only for firm matches. Size is stated for part of the rows, as once, few or many counts, or as a class when the clone is expanded.

V	size	D	J	CDR3	DNA
TRBV27	.	TRBD2	TRBJ2-1	CASSVGAGAYYEQFF	TGTGCCAGTAGCGTTGGGGCGGGAGCCTACTATGAGCAGTTCTTC
TRBV18	few	.	TRBJ2-6	CASSELADRSGANVLTF	TGTGCCAGCTCCGAATTGGCAGACCGCTCTGGGGCCAACGTCCTGACTTTC
TRBV19	hyperexpanded	.	TRBJ1-5	CASRRVHSNQPQHF	TGTGCCAGTAGGAGGGTTCATAGCAATCAGCCCCAGCATTTT
TRBV9	many	.	TRBJ2-1	CASSVVSAYNEQFF	TGTGCCAGCAGCGTAGTATCTGCCTACAATGAGCAGTTCTTC
TRBV3-1/TRBV3-2	.	.	TRBJ1-3	CASSQDNSDGASGNTIYF	TGTGCCAGCAGCCAAGATAACTCGGATGGCGCCTCTGGAAACACCATATATTTT
TRBV25-1	large	.	TRBJ2-2	CASSRTRAGELFF	TGTGCCAGCAGTCGAACCAGGGCCGGGGAGCTGTTTTTT
TRBV5-4	few	.	TRBJ2-2	CASSSDWRTGELFF	TGTGCCAGCAGCAGCGACTGGCGCACCGGGGAGCTGTTTTTT
TRBV5-1	many	.	TRBJ1-2	CASSLLSNYGYTF	TGCGCCAGCAGCTTGCTATCTAACTATGGCTACACCTTC
TRBV28	many	.	TRBJ1-5	CASSPSGVGPQHF	TGTGCCAGCAGTCCCTCGGGCGTTGGGCCCCAGCATTTT
TRBV9	many	.	TRBJ2-2	CASSVGQNGELFF	TGTGCCAGCAGCGTTGGTCAAAACGGGGAGCTGTTTTTT
TRBV11-2	large	.	TRBJ2-3	CASSLDLGVRADTQYF	TGTGCCAGCAGCTTAGATTTAGGCGTCCGAGCCGATACGCAGTATTTT
TRBV3-1/TRBV3-2	.	.	TRBJ1-2	CASSVGRAGGYTF	TGTGCCAGCAGCGTAGGCAGGGCTGGTGGCTACACCTTC
TRBV12-3/TRBV12-4	.	.	TRBJ2-2	CASRMTATGSCFF	.
TRBV19	large	.	TRBJ2-1	CAVRDDREAHNEQFF	TGTGCCGTAAGAGACGACAGGGAGGCCCACAATGAGCAGTTCTTC
TRBV12-3/TRBV12-4	many	TRBD1	TRBJ2-1	CASSHGTGQFF	TGTGCCAGCAGTCATGGGACAGGGCAGTTCTTC
TRBV29-1	.	TRBD2	TRBJ2-7	CSGHGGVSYEQYF	TGCAGCGGGCATGGGGGGGTCTCCTACGAGCAGTACTTC